The 8 T cell receptor beta chains reported below all come from one sample, sequenced in a study of human CD4 T cells and Enterobacteriaceae. Memory CD4+ T cells were sorted as all CD4+ cells except CD45RA+CCR7+CD95- naive cells, over 98% pure. Assay used: immunoSEQ multiplex PCR; TCRdb lists only in-frame clones, some missing. Among 25,000 to 30,000 clones listed, approximately 80% were seen once. Sequences were obtained from memory CD4+ T cells from blood. The source of these receptors is a human donor in good health.

The chain combines TRBV27 with TRBJ2-7; no definite D call. There are 16 residues in the CDR3. Germline V gene lookup returns CDR1 MNHEY and CDR2 SMNVEV (reference sequence). Trimming removed 6 bases at V and 0 bases at J, with 18 bases between. The CDR3, as DNA: TGTGCCAGCAGCCTTAGACTCCTCAAAGTCTCCTACGAGCAGTACTTC. Translation gives CASSLRLLKVSYEQYF.

The chain carries TRBV29-1 and TRBJ2-2; no firm D call. Germline V gives CDR1 SQVTM, CDR2 ANQGSEA. V was clipped by 4 bases and J by 0 bases, with 6 bases between them. The length of the CDR3 is 13 residues. This CDR3 reads CSVAQSNTGELFF. CDR3 nucleotides: TGCAGCGTTGCACAGTCGAACACCGGGGAGCTGTTTTTT.

The rearrangement uses TRBV2 and TRBJ2-7; D not certain. Trimming took off 6 bases at V and 0 bases at J, with 12 bases between the two ends. CDR3 length equals 14 residues. The germline V gene has CDR1 SNHLY and CDR2 FYNNEI. CDR3: CASRDGDTSYEQYF. In DNA form, the CDR3 reads TGTGCCAGCAGGGACGGTGACACCTCCTACGAGCAGTACTTC.

This clone was observed once. The V gene is TRBV19, the J gene TRBJ2-3; D remains ambiguous. The CDR3 extends over 12 amino acids. Trimming left V 3 bases short and J 4 bases short, with 5 bases between. Germline CDR1 reads LNHDA; CDR2 reads SQIVND (reference sequence). This CDR3 reads CASSIAPDTQYF. DNA of the CDR3: TGTGCCAGTAGTATCGCGCCAGATACGCAGTATTTT.

V usage is TRBV28 and J usage is TRBJ1-2; the D gene is possibly TRBD1 (5 bases). This CDR3 region has 15 residues. The germline CDR1 and CDR2 sequences are MDHEN and SYDVKM. Deletions cut 6 bases from V and 4 bases from J, with 18 bases between. CDR3 sequence reads: CASSLGVGGVYGYTF. The CDR3, as DNA: TGTGCCAGCAGCCTGGGGGTCGGAGGGGTCTATGGCTACACCTTC.

CDR3 amino acids: CASTHRGRGSHEQYF. The CDR3 DNA is TGTGCCAGCACCCACAGGGGCAGGGGGTCCCACGAGCAGTACTTC. V and J are TRBV11-2 and TRBJ2-5; 7 positions match TRBD1. The end of the DNA aligns better with TRBJ2-7, so the J call may be wrong. CDR3 length: 15 amino acids. Germline CDR1 reads SGHAT; CDR2 reads FQNNGV.

The J gene is TRBJ1-5, the V gene TRBV7-8; 9 positions agree with TRBD1. The V gene's germline CDR1 is SGHVS and CDR2 FQNEAQ. The length of the CDR3 is 20 residues. V trimming: 6 bases; J trimming: 3 bases; junction bases outside the gene matches: 21. CDR3 coding DNA: TGTGCCAGCAGTCCAGTTGGGACAGGGAAGATTAAAAGGGACAATCAGCCCCAGCATTTT. Its protein is CASSPVGTGKIKRDNQPQHF.

The rearrangement joins TRBV6-1 to TRBJ2-1; TRBD1 is a possible D gene (6 bases). Between the trimmed V and J ends, which lost 7 bases and 0 bases, there was a span of 13 bases. Germline-derived CDR1 and CDR2 are MNHNS and SASEGT. The CDR3 extends over 15 amino acids. The CDR3 loop reads CASIKDRASYNEQFF. The DNA of the CDR3 is TGTGCCAGCATAAAGGACAGAGCCTCCTACAATGAGCAGTTCTTC.